These 27 T cell receptor beta chains came from one sample sequenced in a study of blood T cells in healthy people across ages. The second PCR ran 7 to 11 cycles with a sample-barcoded 5' primer and J-beta primers. Each CDR3 protein is one row after TCRdb ran MiXCR on the 5' RACE reads. The sample has about 930,000 distinct CDR3 sequences, about 29% seen once. This sample was also put to use in a study of T cells of mothers and their children.

Sequencing was performed on blood. Receptors originate from a woman aged 40 to 50 in good health.

The chain carries TRBV5-6 and TRBJ2-5; 7 bases match TRBD1. V lost 2 bases to trimming and J lost 5 bases; unmatched junction nucleotides: 3. CDR3 length: 13 residues. Per the germline V gene, CDR1 is SGHDT and CDR2 is YYEEEE. CDR3 nucleotides: TGTGCCAGCAGCTTCCCGACAGGGGAGACCCAGTACTTC. Its translation is CASSFPTGETQYF.

This clonotype has only a few counts. The chain combines TRBV5-6 with TRBJ2-3; no clear D gene. V was clipped by 4 bases and J by 4 bases, with 10 bases between them. The CDR3 totals 13 residues. The V gene's germline CDR1 is SGHDT and CDR2 YYEEEE. The CDR3 nucleotides read TGTGCCAGCAGCGGGCAGGAGCCAGATACGCAGTATTTT. It encodes CASSGQEPDTQYF.

V is TRBV9 and J is TRBJ2-7; possibly TRBD1 for D (5 bases). CDR3 length: 14 residues. Germline CDR1 is SGDLS and CDR2 is YYNGEE. The V gene lost 2 bases and the J gene lost 3 bases, with 12 bases spanning the gap. In DNA form, the CDR3 reads TGTGCCAGCAGCGTCCGGACAAGCAGCTACGAGCAGTACTTC. Encoded protein: CASSVRTSSYEQYF.

This chain connects TRBV12-3 or TRBV12-4 to TRBJ2-7; possibly TRBD2 for D (6 bases). V lost 3 bases and J 7 bases, leaving 16 bases between the germline ends. The CDR3 length is 14 residues. The CDR3: CASSLEGRLGEQYF. The CDR3 nucleotides read TGTGCCAGCAGTTTGGAGGGGCGCCTCGGAGAGCAGTACTTC.

The chain employs TRBV18 and TRBJ2-5, with 8 bases identical to TRBD2. The V segment lost 0 bases and the J segment 1 base; nucleotides outside the gene matches: 4. Germline V gene data show CDR1 as KGHSH and CDR2 as LQKENI. The length of the CDR3 is 16 residues. The CDR3 sequence is CASSPPASGFQETQYF. The CDR3 coding sequence is TGTGCCAGCTCACCACCAGCTAGCGGGTTCCAAGAGACCCAGTACTTC.

V gene TRBV28 combines with J gene TRBJ2-3; weak D call: TRBD2 (5 bases). Germline lookup yields CDR1 MDHEN and CDR2 SYDVKM. The CDR3 length is 19 residues. V was clipped by 5 bases and J by 1 base, with 25 bases between them. The DNA of the CDR3 is TGTGCCAGCAGTGGGTACTTGGCGGTGAGGGCCCGACGCACAGATACGCAGTATTTT. It translates to CASSGYLAVRARRTDTQYF.

This clonotype was detected only a few times. V is TRBV28 and J is TRBJ1-2; weak D call: TRBD1 (6 bases). The CDR3 covers 15 residues. Germline V gives CDR1 MDHEN, CDR2 SYDVKM. V dropped 11 bases and J dropped 8 bases, with 27 bases sitting between them. CDR3 protein: CASVDQLGAPRGYTF. For the CDR3, the DNA is TGTGCCTCAGTAGACCAGCTGGGGGCGCCACGGGGCTACACCTTC.

This clonotype has ten or more counts. The chain has TRBV5-4 and TRBJ1-6; D not certain. This CDR3 comprises 14 residues. The V gene lost 0 bases and the J gene lost 10 bases, with 11 bases spanning the gap. Germline V gives CDR1 SGHNT, CDR2 YYREEE (reference sequence). The DNA of the CDR3 is TGTGCCAGCAGCTTGGCCGGGGTACCCTCACCCCTCCACTTT. Its protein product is CASSLAGVPSPLHF.

This clonotype was recorded many times. The rearrangement joins TRBV28 to TRBJ2-7; D not resolved. The CDR3 spans 15 residues. Germline-derived CDR1 and CDR2 are MDHEN and SYDVKM. V was trimmed by 5 bases and J by 2 bases, leaving 16 bases between them. This chain's CDR3 is CASSPFSGYPYEQYF. For the CDR3, the DNA is TGTGCCAGCAGTCCCTTTTCAGGCTACCCCTACGAGCAGTACTTC.

The table lists this clonotype with a few counts. This chain links TRBV10-3 with TRBJ2-1; D ambiguous. The V gene's germline CDR1 is ENHRY and CDR2 SYGVKD. The V end was cut by 0 bases, the J end by 6 bases, with 3 bases between. The CDR3 totals 12 residues. CDR3 amino acids: CAISESANEQFF. As DNA, the CDR3 is TGTGCCATCAGTGAGTCAGCCAATGAGCAGTTCTTC.

This clonotype showed up many times. The V call is TRBV2, the J call TRBJ2-1; a weak D match, TRBD2 (5 bases). CDR1 is SNHLY, CDR2 FYNNEI, per germline. Deletions cut 6 bases from V and 4 bases from J, with 10 bases between. There are 13 residues in the CDR3. The chain's CDR3 is CASSGVGYNEQFF. Here the CDR3 DNA reads TGTGCCAGCAGCGGGGTAGGTTACAATGAGCAGTTCTTC.

J is TRBJ1-2 and V is TRBV12-3 or TRBV12-4; 9 nucleotides line up with TRBD1. The CDR3 spans 16 residues. V lost 1 base to trimming and J lost 3 bases; unmatched junction nucleotides: 6. In DNA, the CDR3 is TGTGCCAGCAGTTTAGACGGTCGGACAGGGGACTATGGCTACACCTTC. Its translation: CASSLDGRTGDYGYTF.

The chain is built from TRBV20-1 and TRBJ2-3; D might be TRBD2 (7 bases). The V gene lost 6 bases and the J gene lost 4 bases, with 20 bases spanning the gap. Germline loops: CDR1 DFQATT, CDR2 SNEGSKA (reference sequence). The CDR3 is 15 residues long. DNA of the CDR3: TGCAGTGCCTCAGACCCGGGGGGCCATTCAGATACGCAGTATTTT. Translating gives CSASDPGGHSDTQYF.

Turning to this clonotype: A clone one base away is much larger, so this may be a read error. The genes are TRBV5-1 and TRBJ2-1; TRBD1 matches at 9 bases. Germline V gene sequence: CDR1 SGHRS, CDR2 YFSETQ. V shed 4 bases, J shed 13 bases, and the junction held 15 bases outside the gene matches. This CDR3 comprises 15 residues. The CDR3 nucleotides read TGCGCCAGCAGCCTCGGGACAGGGAAACAAGAGACCCAGTTCTTC. Translated: CASSLGTGKQETQFF.

Regarding this clonotype: A much larger clone differs from this one at a single base, so this may be a read error. The chain recombines TRBV7-8 with TRBJ2-5; 11 bases line up with TRBD2. CDR3 length: 16 residues. Germline CDR1 is SGHVS and CDR2 is FQNEAQ. The CDR3 region is CAGSSRLAGLVETQYF. CDR3 nucleotides: TGTGCCGGCAGCTCGCGACTAGCGGGGCTTGTAGAGACCCAGTACTTC.

The chain is built from TRBV7-3 and TRBJ2-7, with 14 bases aligning to TRBD2. Looked up from germline, CDR1 is SGHTA and CDR2 is FQGTGA. The trim removed 3 bases at V and 4 bases at J, leaving 5 bases unmatched. The CDR3 sequence is 16 residues long. CDR3 protein: CASSLTSGGAGYEQYF. The CDR3 DNA sequence: TGTGCCAGCAGCTTGACTAGCGGGGGGGCCGGGTACGAGCAGTACTTC.

The chain uses TRBV3-1 and TRBJ2-1, with D possibly being TRBD2 (6 bases). The germline V gene encodes CDR1 LGHDT and CDR2 YNNKEL (reference sequence). The CDR3 contains 15 residues. Deletions cut 7 bases from V and 0 bases from J, with 13 bases between. The CDR3 spells CASTPGLVSYNEQFF. The CDR3 DNA follows: TGTGCCAGCACCCCGGGACTGGTCTCCTACAATGAGCAGTTCTTC.

This clonotype came up a few times. This chain links TRBV6-6 with TRBJ2-5, with 10 nucleotides matching TRBD2. This CDR3 contains 14 residues. Germline assignment: CDR1 MNHNY and CDR2 SVGAGI (reference sequence). CDR3 in amino acids: CVTLAGDSQETQYF. CDR3 sequence (DNA): TGTGTCACCCTAGCGGGGGATTCCCAAGAGACCCAGTACTTC.

This chain connects TRBV29-1 to TRBJ1-5, with D maybe TRBD1 (5 bases). The V gene's germline CDR1 is SQVTM and CDR2 ANQGSEA. Trimming pared 7 bases from V and 7 bases from J, leaving 11 bases between. The CDR3 sequence is 11 residues long. The CDR3 loop reads CSATKGQPQHF. The DNA for the CDR3 is TGCAGCGCCACGAAGGGGCAGCCCCAGCATTTT.

On this clonotype: A much larger clone sits a single nucleotide away, making a read error possible. V usage is TRBV19 and J usage is TRBJ1-2, with 10 nucleotides matching TRBD1. This CDR3 contains 15 residues. CDR1 is LNHDA, CDR2 SQIVND, per germline (reference sequence). The CDR3 DNA follows: TGTGCCAGTAGTCCTCTGGACAGGGGGTCTCGAGGCTACATCTTC. It translates to CASSPLDRGSRGYIF. The full variable domain, rest sourced from reference TRBV19 and TRBJ1-2, is DGGITQSPKYLFRKEGQNVTLSCEQNLNHDAMYWYRQDPGQGLRLIYYSQIVNDFQKGDIAEGYSVSREKKESFPLTVTSAQKNPTAFYLCASSPLDRGSRGYIFGSGTRLTVV.

The J gene is TRBJ2-3, the V gene TRBV12-3 or TRBV12-4; perhaps TRBD1 as D (6 bases). V was trimmed by 2 bases and J by 4 bases, leaving 16 bases between them. The CDR3 sequence is 16 residues long. CDR3 nucleotides: TGTGCCAGCAGTTTACGGTCAGGTGGGGGCTCAGATACGCAGTATTTT. This sequence encodes CASSLRSGGGSDTQYF.

The table lists this clonotype with a few counts. V usage is TRBV4-2 and J usage is TRBJ1-6; tentatively, D is TRBD1 (5 bases). The CDR3 length is 16 residues. CDR1 is LGHNA and CDR2 is YNFKEQ in the germline V gene. Trimming left V 2 bases short and J 5 bases short, with 13 bases between. DNA for the CDR3: TGTGCCAGCAGCCAAAAGGGACGAGAAGATAATTCACCCCTCCACTTT. It yields the protein CASSQKGREDNSPLHF.

This clonotype is a singleton in its sample. A read error may be the cause here, since a much bigger clone is one base away. This chain connects TRBV7-2 to TRBJ2-1; D is undetermined. The ends were cut back, 3 bases at V and 10 bases at J, with 13 bases in the middle. The CDR3 length is 13 residues. The germline CDR1 and CDR2 sequences are SGHTA and FQGNSA. The CDR3 DNA follows: TGTGCCAGCAGCTTTCAACACCCCTACGAGCAGTTCTTC. Its protein product is CASSFQHPYEQFF.

This clonotype has just a few counts. The rearrangement joins TRBV9 to TRBJ2-4; 8 bases agree with TRBD1. CDR3 length: 17 amino acids. Germline loops: CDR1 SGDLS, CDR2 YYNGEE. V lost 0 bases, J lost 2 bases, and 7 bases stayed unmatched. The CDR3 sequence: CASSVASGGATKNIQYF. In DNA form, the CDR3 reads TGTGCCAGCAGCGTAGCATCAGGGGGCGCGACCAAAAACATTCAGTACTTC. The whole variable domain, filled in from reference TRBV9 and TRBJ2-4, reads DSGVTQTPKHLITATGQRVTLRCSPRSGDLSVYWYQQSLDQGLQFLIQYYNGEERAKGNILERFSAQQFPDLHSELNLSSLELGDSALYFCASSVASGGATKNIQYFGAGTRLSVL.

The chain couples TRBV29-1 to TRBJ1-1; D gene unclear. This CDR3 region has 12 residues. Germline V gene data show CDR1 as SQVTM and CDR2 as ANQGSEA. V lost 6 bases and J lost 1, with 9 bases in between. The CDR3 here is CSVLHKNTEAFF. In nucleotides, the CDR3 is TGCAGCGTCTTACACAAGAACACTGAAGCTTTCTTT.

Ten or more counts support this clonotype. The chain employs TRBV5-1 and TRBJ2-5; TRBD1 matches 8 bases. Germline V gene lookup returns CDR1 SGHRS and CDR2 YFSETQ. V shed 4 bases, J shed 1 base, and the junction held 6 bases outside the gene matches. The CDR3 runs to 15 residues. CDR3 coding DNA: TGCGCCAGCAGCCGTGTGGGACAGGCCCAAGAGACCCAGTACTTC. Amino acid sequence: CASSRVGQAQETQYF.

This clonotype has more than one count but fewer than ten. This chain joins TRBV7-2 and TRBJ2-7, with unresolved D. Germline V gene data show CDR1 as SGHTA and CDR2 as FQGNSA. V shed 5 bases and J shed 0 bases, with 8 bases lying between them. The CDR3 has 13 amino acids. Written as DNA, the CDR3 is TGTGCCAGCAGCGTAAGGAACTCCTACGAGCAGTACTTC. Translated: CASSVRNSYEQYF.